This is a list of T cell receptor beta chains from one sample in a study of cytomegalovirus exposure and HLA in healthy donors. Sequenced by immunoSEQ multiplex PCR; TCRdb stores in-frame clones only, minus some. Of 70,000 or so clones listed, 90% to 95% are singletons. The source material was PBMCs. These receptors all stem from a man between 18 and 29 years old in good health and CMV-seropositive. CDR3s include the opening cysteine and the closing phenylalanine or tryptophan. Fields, in order: J gene, V gene, D gene, clone size, CDR3 DNA, CDR3 protein. A D gene is named only where the DNA matches it firmly. Size tells how often a clone was seen (once, few, many) or the class of an expanded clone, and some rows leave it out.

>TRBJ2-7|TRBV6-1|NA|NA
TGTGCCAGCAGTCCTTTAGGGACTCTTAACGAGCAGTACTTC
CASSPLGTLNEQYF
>TRBJ2-3|TRBV10-1|NA|once
TGCGCCAGCAGTGAGGCCGGAAAGGGGACAGATACGCAGTATTTT
CASSEAGKGTDTQYF
>TRBJ2-2|TRBV11-2|NA|NA
TGTGCCAGCCAGGGTAGGCGAGGCACCGGGGAGCTGTTTTTT
CASQGRRGTGELFF
>TRBJ1-5|TRBV11-1|TRBD1|NA
TGTGCCAGCAGCTTAGGACAGGGGAAGCATCAGCCCCAGCATTTT
CASSLGQGKHQPQHF
>TRBJ2-5|TRBV29-1|TRBD2|NA
TGCAGCGTTGCTAGCGGGACGCAAGAGACCCAGTACTTC
CSVASGTQETQYF
>TRBJ2-1|TRBV30|NA|NA
TGTGCCTGGAGTGTAGGGTCGGGAGCTTACAATGAGCAGTTCTTC
CAWSVGSGAYNEQFF
>TRBJ1-1|TRBV18|NA|NA
TGTGCCAGCTCACCACTGACAGGTGAGAACACTGAAGCTTTCTTT
CASSPLTGENTEAFF
>TRBJ2-3|TRBV30|NA|few
TGTGCCTGGAGTTACAGGGATAGCACAGATACGCAGTATTTT
CAWSYRDSTDTQYF
>TRBJ2-5|TRBV4-1|NA|once
TGCGCCAGCAGCCAAGCGGCGGCACAAGGTGGTGGTATTGAAGAGACCCAGTACTTC
CASSQAAAQGGGIEETQYF
>TRBJ1-2|TRBV7-3|NA|NA
TGTGCCAGCAGCGCCGGAGGCGGGTACGGCTACACCTTC
CASSAGGGYGYTF